Listed below are T cell receptor beta chains from one sample, sequenced in a study of a mutant IDH1 vaccine in newly diagnosed glioma. Sequenced by immunoSEQ multiplex PCR; TCRdb stores in-frame clones only, minus some. The top ten hold more than 5% of the sample, which has about 55,000 clones, 80% seen once. These receptors' targets are unknown. Sequenced material: PBMCs, taken from a glioma patient whose treatment included an IDH1 peptide vaccine. These receptors came from a man aged 35-49 years with glioma. CDR3s include the opening cysteine and the closing phenylalanine or tryptophan. The D gene is left open where the match is weak. Rows may omit the clone size; those that give it use once, few, many or a size class.

j_call v_call clone_size d_call cdr3_nt cdr3_aa
TRBJ2-3 TRBV4-2 . . TGTGCCAGCAGCCAGGGCGGTAGCATGAATACGCAGTATTTT CASSQGGSMNTQYF
TRBJ2-7 TRBV19 . . TGTGCCAGTAGTCCCCTACGGGACCGAGCCTACGAGCAGTACTTC CASSPLRDRAYEQYF
TRBJ1-2 TRBV6-5 . . TGTGCCAGCATGAGTCAGAACTATGGCTACACCTTC CASMSQNYGYTF
TRBJ1-2 TRBV20-1 . . TGCAGTGCTGTACAGGCAGTCGGCTACACCTTC CSAVQAVGYTF
TRBJ2-3 TRBV4-2 once . TGTGCCAGCAGCCCGAAAATCGGGGGAGGAGATACGCAGTATTTT CASSPKIGGGDTQYF
TRBJ2-1 TRBV6-5 . . TGTGCCAGCAGTTCGCTAAGGAAAACCTACAATGAGCAGTTCTTC CASSSLRKTYNEQFF
TRBJ1-1 TRBV5-4 . TRBD1 TGTTCTTGGACAGGGAGCGGCACTGAAGCTTTCTTT CSWTGSGTEAFF
TRBJ2-6 TRBV7-6 few . TGTGCCAGCAGCCCCCGGGGGAGCTCTGGGGCCAACGTCCTGACTTTC CASSPRGSSGANVLTF
TRBJ2-7 TRBV13 . TRBD1 TGTGCCAGCAGCTTAACGGACAGGGTCAACGAGCAGTACTTC CASSLTDRVNEQYF
TRBJ1-2 TRBV7-9 . . TGTGCCAGCAGCCAGGACCCCAGGAATGGCTACACCTTC CASSQDPRNGYTF
TRBJ2-7 TRBV5-8 once TRBD1 TGTGCCAGCAGCAGACGACAGGGAGTCTACGAGCAGTACTTC CASSRRQGVYEQYF
TRBJ2-3 TRBV2 . . TGTGCCAGCAGTGGGGGTCGGGGTCGTTACACAGATACGCAGTATTTT CASSGGRGRYTDTQYF
TRBJ1-2 TRBV5-1 . TRBD1 TGCGCCAGCAGCTCCTTTGACAGGGAGAATGGCTACACCTTC CASSSFDRENGYTF
TRBJ1-4 TRBV5-1 . . TGCGCCAGCCAGAGAGCAACTAATGAAAAACTGTTTTTT CASQRATNEKLFF
TRBJ1-4 TRBV2 . . TGTGCCAGCAGAGGGACGGCAAGCGAAAAACTGTTTTTT CASRGTASEKLFF
TRBJ1-2 TRBV25-1 . . TGTGCCAGCAGTTGGGACAACTATGGCTACACCTTC CASSWDNYGYTF
TRBJ1-1 TRBV6-6 . . TGTGCCAGCAGCAAGAACACTGAAGCTTTCTTT CASSKNTEAFF
TRBJ1-2 TRBV2 once TRBD1 TGTGCCAGCAGTGAAAATAGGGCAGGGGGCGTAGCGGCGAGCTATGGCTACACCTTC CASSENRAGGVAASYGYTF
TRBJ1-1 TRBV19 . . TGTGCCAGTAGTCGCCGACCGAATGCGAACACTGAAGCTTTCTTT CASSRRPNANTEAFF
TRBJ2-7 TRBV5-1 once TRBD1 TGCGCCAGCAGAGGACAGGGCCCCTACGAGCAGTACTTC CASRGQGPYEQYF
TRBJ2-5 TRBV30 . TRBD1 TGTGCCTGGACGACAGGGAGCCAAGAGACCCAGTACTTC CAWTTGSQETQYF
TRBJ1-1 TRBV30 few . TGTGCCTGGAGGTTGAGGTCGGGCACTGAAGCTTTCTTT CAWRLRSGTEAFF
TRBJ1-3 TRBV10-3 . . TGTGCCAGCGGACAGAGCCCAAACACCATATATTTT CASGQSPNTIYF
TRBJ2-7 TRBV6-5 . . TGTGCCAGCAGGCTAGGGCAGGTCGGCGAGCAGTACTTC CASRLGQVGEQYF
TRBJ1-3 TRBV14 . . TGTGCCAGCAGCCAAGACCTTAGGTCTGGAAACACCATATATTTT CASSQDLRSGNTIYF